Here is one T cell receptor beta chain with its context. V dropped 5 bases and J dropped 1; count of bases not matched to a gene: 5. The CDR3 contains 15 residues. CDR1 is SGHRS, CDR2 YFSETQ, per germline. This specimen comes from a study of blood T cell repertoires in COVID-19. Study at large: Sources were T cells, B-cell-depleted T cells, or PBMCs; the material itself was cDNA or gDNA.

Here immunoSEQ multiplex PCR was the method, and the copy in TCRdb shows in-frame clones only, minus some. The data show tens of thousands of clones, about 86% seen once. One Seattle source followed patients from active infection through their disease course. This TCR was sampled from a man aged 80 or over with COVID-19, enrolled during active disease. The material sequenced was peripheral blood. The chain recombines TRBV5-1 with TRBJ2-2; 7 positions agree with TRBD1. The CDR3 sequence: CASRSGQLNTGELFF. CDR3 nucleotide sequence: TGCGCCAGCAGGTCGGGACAGTTGAACACCGGGGAGCTGTTTTTT.